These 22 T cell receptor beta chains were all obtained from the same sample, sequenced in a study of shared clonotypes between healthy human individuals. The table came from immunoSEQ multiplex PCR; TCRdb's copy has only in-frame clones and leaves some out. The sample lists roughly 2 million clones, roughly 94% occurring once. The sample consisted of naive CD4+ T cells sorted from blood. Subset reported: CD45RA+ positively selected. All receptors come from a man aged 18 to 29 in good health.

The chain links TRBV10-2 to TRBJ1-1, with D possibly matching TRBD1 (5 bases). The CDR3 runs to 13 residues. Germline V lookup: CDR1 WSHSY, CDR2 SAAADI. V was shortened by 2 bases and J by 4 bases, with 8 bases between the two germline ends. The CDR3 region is CASSELGATEAFF. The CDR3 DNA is TGCGCCAGCAGTGAGCTAGGGGCCACTGAAGCTTTCTTT.

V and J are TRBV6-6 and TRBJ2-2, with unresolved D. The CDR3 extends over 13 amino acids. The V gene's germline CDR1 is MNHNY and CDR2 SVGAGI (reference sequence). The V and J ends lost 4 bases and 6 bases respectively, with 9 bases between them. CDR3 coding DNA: TGTGCCAGCAGTTCTCAAAGCCCCGGGGAGCTGTTTTTT. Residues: CASSSQSPGELFF.

The CDR3 loop is CASSPGDTFSYNEQFF. The CDR3 region has the DNA TGCGCCAGCAGCCCAGGGGACACCTTCTCCTACAATGAGCAGTTCTTC. V gene TRBV5-1 combines with J gene TRBJ2-1; the D gene is possibly TRBD1 (6 bases). There are 16 residues in the CDR3. V lost 4 bases and J 0 bases, leaving 14 bases between the germline ends. Germline V gives CDR1 SGHRS, CDR2 YFSETQ.

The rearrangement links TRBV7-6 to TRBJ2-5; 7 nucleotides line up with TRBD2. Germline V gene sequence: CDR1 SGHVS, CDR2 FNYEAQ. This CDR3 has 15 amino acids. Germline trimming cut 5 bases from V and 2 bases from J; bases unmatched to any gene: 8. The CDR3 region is CASSPWRGSQETQYF. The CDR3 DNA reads TGTGCCAGCAGCCCCTGGCGGGGGTCTCAAGAGACCCAGTACTTC.

The CDR3 is CASSLRDRGNTIYF. Written as DNA, the CDR3 is TGTGCCAGCAGCCTACGGGACAGGGGAAACACCATATATTTT. The gene calls are TRBV7-8 and TRBJ1-3; 8 bases fit TRBD1. Germline assignment: CDR1 SGHVS and CDR2 FQNEAQ. Losses at the gene ends were 5 bases for V and 4 bases for J; bases not matched to a gene: 4. This CDR3 contains 14 residues. Full variable domain (rest looked up from reference TRBV7-8 and TRBJ1-3): GAGVSQSPRYKVAKRGQDVALRCDPISGHVSLFWYQQALGQGPEFLTYFQNEAQLDKSGLPSDRFFAERPEGSVSTLKIQRTQQEDSAVYLCASSLRDRGNTIYFGEGSWLTVV.

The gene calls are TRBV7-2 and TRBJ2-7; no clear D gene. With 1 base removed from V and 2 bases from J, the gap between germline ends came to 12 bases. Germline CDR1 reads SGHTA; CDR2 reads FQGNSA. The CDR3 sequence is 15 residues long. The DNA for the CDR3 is TGTGCCAGCAGCTTAGAAGTCGGCCAAACCTACGAGCAGTACTTC. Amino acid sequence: CASSLEVGQTYEQYF. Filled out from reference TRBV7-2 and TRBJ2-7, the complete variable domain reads GAGVSQSPSNKVTEKGKDVELRCDPISGHTALYWYRQSLGQGLEFLIYFQGNSAPDKSGLPSDRFSAERTGGSVSTLTIQRTQQEDSAVYLCASSLEVGQTYEQYFGPGTRLTVT.

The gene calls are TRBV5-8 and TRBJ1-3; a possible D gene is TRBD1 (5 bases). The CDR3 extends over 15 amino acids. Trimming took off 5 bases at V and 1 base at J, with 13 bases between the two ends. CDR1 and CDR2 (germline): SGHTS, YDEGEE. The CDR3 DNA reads TGTGCCAGCAGTTCAGTGGGGACGTCTGGAAACACCATATATTTT. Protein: CASSSVGTSGNTIYF.

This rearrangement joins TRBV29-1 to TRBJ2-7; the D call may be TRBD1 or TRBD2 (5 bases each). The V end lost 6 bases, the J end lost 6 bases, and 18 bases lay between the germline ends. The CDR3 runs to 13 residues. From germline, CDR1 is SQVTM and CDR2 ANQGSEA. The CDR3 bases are TGCAGCGTCGAGGGTCAGGGTGGAGGCGAGCAGTACTTC. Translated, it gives CSVEGQGGGEQYF.

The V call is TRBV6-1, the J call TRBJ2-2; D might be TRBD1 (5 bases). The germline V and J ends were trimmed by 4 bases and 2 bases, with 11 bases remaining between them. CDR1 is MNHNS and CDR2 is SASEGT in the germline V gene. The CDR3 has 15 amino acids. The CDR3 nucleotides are TGTGCCAGCAGTGGGGGCAGGGTAAACACCGGGGAGCTGTTTTTT. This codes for CASSGGRVNTGELFF.

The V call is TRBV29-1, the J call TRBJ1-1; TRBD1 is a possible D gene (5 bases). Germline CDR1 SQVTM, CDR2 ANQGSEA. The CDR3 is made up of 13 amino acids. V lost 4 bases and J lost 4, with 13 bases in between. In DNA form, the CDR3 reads TGCAGCGTTGTAAGCAGGGCGTCCACTGAAGCTTTCTTT. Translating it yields CSVVSRASTEAFF.

CDR3 nucleotides: TGTGCCTGGAGTGCAGGACTAGCGGGGCTGAGCTCCTACAATGAGCAGTTCTTC. Residues: CAWSAGLAGLSSYNEQFF. The chain employs TRBV30 and TRBJ2-1; 12 nucleotides match TRBD2. The CDR3 extends over 18 amino acids. CDR1 GTSNPN and CDR2 SVGIG come from the germline V gene (reference sequence). Trimming took 1 base from V and 0 from J; bases not matched to a gene: 7.

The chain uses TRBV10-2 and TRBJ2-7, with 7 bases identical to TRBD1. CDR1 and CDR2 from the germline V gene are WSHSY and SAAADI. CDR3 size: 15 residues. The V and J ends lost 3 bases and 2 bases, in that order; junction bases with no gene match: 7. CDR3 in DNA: TGCGCCAGCAGTGATAGGACAGGAATAACCTACGAGCAGTACTTC. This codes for CASSDRTGITYEQYF.

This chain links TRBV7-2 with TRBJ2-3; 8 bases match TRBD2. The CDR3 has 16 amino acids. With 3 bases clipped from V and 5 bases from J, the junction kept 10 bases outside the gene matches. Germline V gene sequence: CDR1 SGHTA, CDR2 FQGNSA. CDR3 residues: CASSLVAGLGGDTQYF. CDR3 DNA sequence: TGTGCCAGCAGCTTGGTAGCGGGACTAGGGGGAGATACGCAGTATTTT.

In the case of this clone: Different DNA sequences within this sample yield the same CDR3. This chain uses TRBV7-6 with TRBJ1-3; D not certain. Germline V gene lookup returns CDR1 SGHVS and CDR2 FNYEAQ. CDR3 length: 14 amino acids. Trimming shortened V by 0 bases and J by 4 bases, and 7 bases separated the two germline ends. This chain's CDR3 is CASSLAESGNTIYF. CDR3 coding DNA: TGTGCCAGCAGCTTAGCGGAATCCGGAAACACCATATATTTT. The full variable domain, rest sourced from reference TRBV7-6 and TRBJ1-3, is GAGVSQSPRYKVTKRGQDVALRCDPISGHVSLYWYRQALGQGPEFLTYFNYEAQQDKSGLPNDRFSAERPEGSISTLTIQRTEQRDSAMYRCASSLAESGNTIYFGEGSWLTVV.

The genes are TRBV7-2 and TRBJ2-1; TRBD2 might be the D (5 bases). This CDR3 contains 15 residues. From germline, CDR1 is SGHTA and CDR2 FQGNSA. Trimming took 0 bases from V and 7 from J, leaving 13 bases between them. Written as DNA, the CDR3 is TGTGCCAGCAGCTTAGCCGGGAACTCCCCGAATGAGCAGTTCTTC. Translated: CASSLAGNSPNEQFF.

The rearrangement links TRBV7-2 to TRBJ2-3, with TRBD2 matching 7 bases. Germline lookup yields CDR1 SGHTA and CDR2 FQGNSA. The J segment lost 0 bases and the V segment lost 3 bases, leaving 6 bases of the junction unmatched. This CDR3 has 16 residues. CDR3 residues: CASSFRLASSTDTQYF. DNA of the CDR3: TGTGCCAGCAGCTTCAGACTAGCATCTAGCACAGATACGCAGTATTTT.

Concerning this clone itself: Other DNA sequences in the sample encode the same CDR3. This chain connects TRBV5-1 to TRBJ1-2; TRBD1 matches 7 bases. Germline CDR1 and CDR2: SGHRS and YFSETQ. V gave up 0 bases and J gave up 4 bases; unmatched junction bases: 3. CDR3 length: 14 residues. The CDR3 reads CASSLEAGGYGYTF. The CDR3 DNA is TGCGCCAGCAGCTTGGAGGCAGGGGGCTATGGCTACACCTTC.

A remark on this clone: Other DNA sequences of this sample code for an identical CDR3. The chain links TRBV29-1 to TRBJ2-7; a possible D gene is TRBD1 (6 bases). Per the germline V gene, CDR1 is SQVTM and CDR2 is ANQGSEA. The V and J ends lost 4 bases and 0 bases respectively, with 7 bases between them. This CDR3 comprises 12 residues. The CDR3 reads CSVADSSYEQYF. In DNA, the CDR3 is TGCAGCGTTGCGGACAGCTCCTACGAGCAGTACTTC.

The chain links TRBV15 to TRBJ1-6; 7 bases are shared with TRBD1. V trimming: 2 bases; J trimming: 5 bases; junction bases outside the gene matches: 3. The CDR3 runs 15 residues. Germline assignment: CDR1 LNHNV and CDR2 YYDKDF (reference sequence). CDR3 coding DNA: TGTGCCACCAGCAGAAAGGGGGCGGATAATTCACCCCTCCACTTT. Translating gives CATSRKGADNSPLHF. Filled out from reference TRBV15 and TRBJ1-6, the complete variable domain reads DAMVIQNPRYQVTQFGKPVTLSCSQTLNHNVMYWYQQKSSQAPKLLFHYYDKDFNNEADTPDNFQSRRPNTSFCFLDIRSPGLGDTAMYLCATSRKGADNSPLHFGNGTRLTVT.

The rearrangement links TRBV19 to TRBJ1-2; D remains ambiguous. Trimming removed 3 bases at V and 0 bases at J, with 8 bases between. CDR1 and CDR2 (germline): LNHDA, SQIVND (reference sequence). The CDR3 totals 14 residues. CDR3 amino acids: CASSIGSPNYGYTF. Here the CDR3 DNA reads TGTGCCAGTAGTATCGGCAGCCCTAACTATGGCTACACCTTC.

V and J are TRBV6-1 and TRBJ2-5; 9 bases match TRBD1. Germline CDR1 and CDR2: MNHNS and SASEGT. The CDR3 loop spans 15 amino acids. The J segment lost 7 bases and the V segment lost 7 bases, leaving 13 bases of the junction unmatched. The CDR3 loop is CASTGTGKGVGTQYF. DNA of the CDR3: TGTGCCAGCACCGGGACAGGGAAGGGAGTTGGGACCCAGTACTTC.

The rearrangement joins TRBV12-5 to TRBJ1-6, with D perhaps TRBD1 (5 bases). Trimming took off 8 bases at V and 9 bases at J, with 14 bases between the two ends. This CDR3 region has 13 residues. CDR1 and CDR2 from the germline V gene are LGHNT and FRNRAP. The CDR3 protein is CASSTVGGSPLHF. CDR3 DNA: TGTGCTAGTTCCACAGTGGGGGGTTCACCCCTCCACTTT.